This T cell receptor (beta chain) was identified during a study of cytomegalovirus exposure and HLA in healthy donors. Note on this clone: Its target is not known.

Primers: 60 Vbeta forward and 13 Jbeta reverse. Libraries were prepared by immunoSEQ multiplex PCR; TCRdb keeps only in-frame clonotypes and omits some of them. The sample records about 99,000 clones, about 71% being singletons. This CDR3 contains 12 residues. V was pared by 0 bases and J by 9 bases, with 8 bases between. Germline CDR1 and CDR2: SGHRS and YFSETQ. Study-wide results and caveats: Earlier results showed most TCR beta V segments being productive about 87% or about 30% of the time.

Sequencing was carried out using PBMCs. The chain links TRBV5-1 to TRBJ2-3; a weak D match, TRBD1 (5 bases). This receptor was identified in a woman aged 50 to 65 in good health and CMV-seronegative. The CDR3 nucleotides read TGCGCCAGCAGCTTGGGGACACGAACGCAGTATTTT. Translation gives CASSLGTRTQYF.